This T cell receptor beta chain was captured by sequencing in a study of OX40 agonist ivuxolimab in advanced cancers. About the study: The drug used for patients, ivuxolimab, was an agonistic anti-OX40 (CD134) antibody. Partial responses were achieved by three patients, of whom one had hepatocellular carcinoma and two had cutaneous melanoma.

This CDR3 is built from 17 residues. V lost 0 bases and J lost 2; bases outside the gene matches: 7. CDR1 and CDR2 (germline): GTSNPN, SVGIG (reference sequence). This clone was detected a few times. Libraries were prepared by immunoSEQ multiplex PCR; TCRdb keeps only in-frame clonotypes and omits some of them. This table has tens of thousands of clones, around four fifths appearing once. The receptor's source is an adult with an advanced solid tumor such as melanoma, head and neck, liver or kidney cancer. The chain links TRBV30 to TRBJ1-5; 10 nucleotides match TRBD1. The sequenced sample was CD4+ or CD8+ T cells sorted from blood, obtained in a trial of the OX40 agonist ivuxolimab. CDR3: CAWSVRDRGSGNQPQHF. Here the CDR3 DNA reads TGTGCCTGGAGTGTACGGGACAGGGGTTCGGGCAATCAGCCCCAGCATTTT.